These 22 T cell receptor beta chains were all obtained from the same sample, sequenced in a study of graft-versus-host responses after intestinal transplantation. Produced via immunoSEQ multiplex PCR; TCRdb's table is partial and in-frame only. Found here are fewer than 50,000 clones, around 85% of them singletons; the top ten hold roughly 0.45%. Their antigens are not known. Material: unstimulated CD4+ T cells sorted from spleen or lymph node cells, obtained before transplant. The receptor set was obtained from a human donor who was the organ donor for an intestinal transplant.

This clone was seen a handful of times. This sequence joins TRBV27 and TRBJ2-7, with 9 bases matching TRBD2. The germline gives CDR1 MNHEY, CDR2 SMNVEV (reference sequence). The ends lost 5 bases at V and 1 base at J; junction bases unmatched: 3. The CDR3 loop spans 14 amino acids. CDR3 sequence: CASSLLAGSYEQYF. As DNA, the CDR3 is TGTGCCAGCAGTCTCCTAGCGGGGTCCTACGAGCAGTACTTC.

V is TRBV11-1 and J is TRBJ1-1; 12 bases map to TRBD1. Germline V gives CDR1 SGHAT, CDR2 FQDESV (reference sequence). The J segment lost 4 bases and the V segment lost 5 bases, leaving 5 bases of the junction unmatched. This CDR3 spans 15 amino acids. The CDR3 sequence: CASSSGTGGGTEAFF. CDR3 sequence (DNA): TGTGCCAGCAGCAGCGGGACAGGGGGCGGCACTGAAGCTTTCTTT.

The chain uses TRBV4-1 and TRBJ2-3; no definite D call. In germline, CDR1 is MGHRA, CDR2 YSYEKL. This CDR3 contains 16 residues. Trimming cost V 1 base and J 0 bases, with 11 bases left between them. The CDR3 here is CASSQVALASTDTQYF. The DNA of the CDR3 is TGCGCCAGCAGCCAAGTGGCCCTCGCTAGCACAGATACGCAGTATTTT.

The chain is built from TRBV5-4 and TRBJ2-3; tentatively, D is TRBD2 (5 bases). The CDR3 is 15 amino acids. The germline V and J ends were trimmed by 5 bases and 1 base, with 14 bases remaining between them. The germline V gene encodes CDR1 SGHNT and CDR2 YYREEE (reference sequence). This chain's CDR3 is CASSRERGGTDTQYF. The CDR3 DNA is TGTGCCAGCAGTAGGGAGCGCGGCGGCACAGATACGCAGTATTTT.

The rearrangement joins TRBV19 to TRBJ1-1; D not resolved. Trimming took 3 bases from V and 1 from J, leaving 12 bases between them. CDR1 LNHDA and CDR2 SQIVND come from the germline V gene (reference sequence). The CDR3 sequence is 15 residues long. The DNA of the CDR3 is TGTGCCAGTAGTATTAACAGACGCCCGAACACTGAAGCTTTCTTT. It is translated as CASSINRRPNTEAFF.

CDR3: CASSIQGVASTGSQPQHF. The CDR3 bases are TGTGCCAGTAGTATTCAGGGGGTCGCCTCAACGGGTAGTCAGCCCCAGCATTTT. This rearrangement joins TRBV19 to TRBJ1-5; TRBD1 matches at 7 bases. V lost 3 bases and J lost 6; bases outside the gene matches: 17. The CDR3 consists of 18 residues. CDR1 is LNHDA, CDR2 SQIVND, per germline (reference sequence).

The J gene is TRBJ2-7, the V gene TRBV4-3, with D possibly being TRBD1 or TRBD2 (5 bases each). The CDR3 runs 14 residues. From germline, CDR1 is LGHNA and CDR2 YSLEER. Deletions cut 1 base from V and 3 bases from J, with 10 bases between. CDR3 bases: TGCGCCAGCAGCCAAGGGGACCAGAGCTACGAGCAGTACTTC. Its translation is CASSQGDQSYEQYF.

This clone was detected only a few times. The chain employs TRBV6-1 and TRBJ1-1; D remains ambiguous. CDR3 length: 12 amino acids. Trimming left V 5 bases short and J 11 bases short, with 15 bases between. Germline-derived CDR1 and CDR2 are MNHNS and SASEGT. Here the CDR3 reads CASSRAESAAFF. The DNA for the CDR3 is TGTGCCAGCAGTCGAGCGGAATCGGCGGCTTTCTTT.

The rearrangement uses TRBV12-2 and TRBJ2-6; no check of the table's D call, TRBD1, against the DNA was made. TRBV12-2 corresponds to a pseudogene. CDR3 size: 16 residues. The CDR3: CASRPQDSSGANVLTF. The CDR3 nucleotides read TGTGCAAGTCGCCCCCAAGACAGCTCTGGGGCCAACGTCCTGACTTTC.

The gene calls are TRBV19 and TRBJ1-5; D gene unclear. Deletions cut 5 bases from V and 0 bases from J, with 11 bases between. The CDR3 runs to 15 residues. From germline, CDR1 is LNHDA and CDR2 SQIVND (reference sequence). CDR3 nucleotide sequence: TGTGCCAGTAGTTCCCACTTAGGTAGCAATCAGCCCCAGCATTTT. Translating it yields CASSSHLGSNQPQHF.

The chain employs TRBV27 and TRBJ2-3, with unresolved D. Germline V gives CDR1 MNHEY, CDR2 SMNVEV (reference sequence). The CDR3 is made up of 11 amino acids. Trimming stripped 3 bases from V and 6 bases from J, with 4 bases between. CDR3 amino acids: CASSFLDTQYF. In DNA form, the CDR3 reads TGTGCCAGCAGTTTCTTGGATACGCAGTATTTT.

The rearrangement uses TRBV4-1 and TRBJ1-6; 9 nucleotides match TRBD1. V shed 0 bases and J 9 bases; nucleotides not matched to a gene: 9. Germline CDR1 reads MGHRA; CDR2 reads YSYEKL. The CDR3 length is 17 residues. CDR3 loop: CASSQEGTGQGLSPLHF. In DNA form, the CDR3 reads TGCGCCAGCAGCCAAGAGGGAACGGGACAGGGTCTTTCACCCCTCCACTTT.

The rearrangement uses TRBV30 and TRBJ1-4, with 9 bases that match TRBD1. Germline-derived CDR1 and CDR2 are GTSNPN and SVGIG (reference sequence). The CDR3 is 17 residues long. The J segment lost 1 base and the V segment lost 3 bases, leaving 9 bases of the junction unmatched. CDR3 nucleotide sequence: TGTGCCTGGAGAAACTCAGGGACAGGGCGAACTAATGAAAAACTGTTTTTT. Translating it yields CAWRNSGTGRTNEKLFF.

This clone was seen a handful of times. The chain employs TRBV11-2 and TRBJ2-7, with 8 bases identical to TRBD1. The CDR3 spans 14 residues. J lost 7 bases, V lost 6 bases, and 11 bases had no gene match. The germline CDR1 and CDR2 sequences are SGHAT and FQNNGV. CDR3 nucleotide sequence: TGTGCCAGCAGACGACAGGGGAGTACGATGGAGCAGTACTTC. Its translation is CASRRQGSTMEQYF.

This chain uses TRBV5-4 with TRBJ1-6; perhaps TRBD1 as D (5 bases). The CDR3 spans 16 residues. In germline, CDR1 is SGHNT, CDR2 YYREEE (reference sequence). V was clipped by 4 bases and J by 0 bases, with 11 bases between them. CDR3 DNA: TGTGCCAGCAGCCCAGGGACGAGCTCCTATAATTCACCCCTCCACTTT. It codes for CASSPGTSSYNSPLHF.

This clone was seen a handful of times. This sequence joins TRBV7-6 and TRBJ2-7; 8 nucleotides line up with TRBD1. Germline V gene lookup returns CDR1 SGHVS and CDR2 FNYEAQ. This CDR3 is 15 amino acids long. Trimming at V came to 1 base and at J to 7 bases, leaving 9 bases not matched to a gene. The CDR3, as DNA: TGTGCCAGCAGCTTAGTGTCGCAGGGGGCGGGGGAGCAGTACTTC. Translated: CASSLVSQGAGEQYF.

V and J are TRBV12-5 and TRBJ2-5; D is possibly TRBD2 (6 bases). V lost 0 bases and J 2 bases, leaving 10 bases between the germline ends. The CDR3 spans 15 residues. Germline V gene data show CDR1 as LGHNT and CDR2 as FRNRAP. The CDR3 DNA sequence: TGTGCTAGTGGTTTGGTATTGGGGGGACAAGAGACCCAGTACTTC. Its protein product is CASGLVLGGQETQYF.

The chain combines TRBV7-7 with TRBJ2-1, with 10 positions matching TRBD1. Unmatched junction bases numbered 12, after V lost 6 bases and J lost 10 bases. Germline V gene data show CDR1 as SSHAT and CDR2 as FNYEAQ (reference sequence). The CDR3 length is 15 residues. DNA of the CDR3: TGTGCCAGCAGTACCGGGACAGGGGCAGTAAGGGAGCAGTTCTTC. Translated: CASSTGTGAVREQFF.

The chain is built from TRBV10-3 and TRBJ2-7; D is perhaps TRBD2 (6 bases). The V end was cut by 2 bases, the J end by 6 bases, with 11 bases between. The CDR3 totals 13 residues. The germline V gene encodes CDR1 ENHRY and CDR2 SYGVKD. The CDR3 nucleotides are TGTGCCATCAGTGAGGTAGGAGGGGTCGAGCAGTACTTC. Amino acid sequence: CAISEVGGVEQYF.

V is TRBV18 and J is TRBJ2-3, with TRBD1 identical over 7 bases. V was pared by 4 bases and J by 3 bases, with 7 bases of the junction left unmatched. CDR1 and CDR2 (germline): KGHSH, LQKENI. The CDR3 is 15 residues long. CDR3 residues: CASSLIATGTDTQYF. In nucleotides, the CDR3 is TGTGCCAGCTCACTTATAGCGACAGGGACAGATACGCAGTATTTT.

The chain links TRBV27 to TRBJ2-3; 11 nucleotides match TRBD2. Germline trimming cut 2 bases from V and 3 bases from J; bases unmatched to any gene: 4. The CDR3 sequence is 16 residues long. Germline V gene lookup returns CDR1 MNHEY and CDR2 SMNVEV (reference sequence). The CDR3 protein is CASSLLGLAETDTQYF. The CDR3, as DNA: TGTGCCAGCAGTTTACTGGGACTAGCGGAAACAGATACGCAGTATTTT.

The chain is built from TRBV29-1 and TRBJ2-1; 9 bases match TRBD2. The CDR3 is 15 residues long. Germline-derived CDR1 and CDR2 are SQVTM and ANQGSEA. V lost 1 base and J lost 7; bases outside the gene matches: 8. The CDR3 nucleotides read TGCAGCGTTGAAGTAATGCGGGGGGGCATTAATGAGCAGTTCTTC. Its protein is CSVEVMRGGINEQFF.